One sample yielded the 26 T cell receptor beta chains listed below, sequenced in a study of T cells in Graves' hyperthyroidism and ophthalmopathy. Amplification yielded TCR beta CDR3 regions, with RNA transcripts as the source. When the TCR CDR3 underwent first-round RT-PCR, the HTBI primer set was used. TCRdb ran MiXCR on the multiplex PCR reads and lists one entry per CDR3 protein. The sample lists under 250,000 distinct CDR3 sequences, more than 20% occurring once. The sequencing input was blood. The receptors here all came from a woman aged 40 to 49 with Graves' ophthalmopathy.

As to this clonotype: A much larger clone is a single base away; this may be a read error. The chain combines TRBV4-2 with TRBJ1-2; D is perhaps TRBD1 (6 bases). The germline gives CDR1 LGHNA, CDR2 YNFKEQ. The CDR3 runs 13 residues. The CDR3 reads CASSPLGGWGCTF. In DNA form, the CDR3 reads TGTGCCAGCAGCCCCTTAGGGGGTTGGGGCTGCACCTTC.

V gene TRBV6-5 combines with J gene TRBJ1-5; no reliable D call. Germline loops: CDR1 MNHEY, CDR2 SVGAGI. V lost 0 bases and J 6 bases, leaving 12 bases between the germline ends. This CDR3 contains 15 residues. The CDR3 sequence: CASSYSANGVQPQHF. The CDR3, as DNA: TGTGCCAGCAGTTACTCAGCAAACGGGGTTCAGCCCCAGCATTTT.

The sample holds many counts of this clonotype. J is TRBJ2-7 and V is TRBV6-5; D possibly corresponds to TRBD1 (6 bases). Trimming stripped 4 bases from V and 2 bases from J, with 12 bases between. Germline V gives CDR1 MNHEY, CDR2 SVGAGI. The CDR3 covers 14 residues. In nucleotides, the CDR3 is TGTGCCAGCAGTTCGTGGGACACTACCTACGAGCAGTACTTC. Amino acid sequence: CASSSWDTTYEQYF.

This clonotype was counted at least ten times. The chain couples TRBV28 to TRBJ2-2; 12 bases match TRBD2. Germline loops: CDR1 MDHEN, CDR2 SYDVKM. Unmatched junction bases numbered 13, after V lost 4 bases and J lost 4 bases. The CDR3 runs to 19 residues. CDR3 sequence: CASSSMGKLAGGLTGELFF. The CDR3, as DNA: TGTGCCAGCAGTTCTATGGGCAAACTAGCGGGAGGTCTCACCGGGGAGCTGTTTTTT.

This rearrangement joins TRBV5-1 to TRBJ1-3; D may be TRBD1 (5 bases). The CDR3 spans 15 residues. Germline values: CDR1 SGHRS, CDR2 YFSETQ. With 2 bases removed from V and 1 base from J, the gap between germline ends came to 10 bases. The DNA for the CDR3 is TGCGCCAGCAGCTTCCAGGGACCTTCTGGAAACACCATATATTTT. Encoded protein: CASSFQGPSGNTIYF.

In its sample, this clonotype was seen many times. CDR3: CASSSTGLFGFF. The DNA for the CDR3 is TGTGCCAGCAGTTCGACAGGGTTGTTTGGTTTCTTT. The gene calls are TRBV6-5 and TRBJ1-1, with 7 bases aligning to TRBD1. Per germline, CDR1 MNHEY and CDR2 SVGAGI. CDR3 size: 12 residues. V lost 4 bases to trimming and J lost 13 bases; unmatched junction nucleotides: 9.

The chain uses TRBV19 and TRBJ1-2; D may be TRBD1 (5 bases). Trimming removed 3 bases at V and 4 bases at J, with 15 bases between. There are 15 residues in the CDR3. Germline V gene lookup returns CDR1 LNHDA and CDR2 SQIVND (reference sequence). The CDR3 region is CASSIPGTAVYGYTF. For the CDR3, the DNA is TGTGCCAGTAGTATCCCAGGGACGGCGGTCTATGGCTACACCTTC.

This clonotype has a count of ten or more. The V and J genes are TRBV18 and TRBJ1-3; D ambiguous. Between the trimmed V and J ends, which lost 1 base and 0 bases, there was a span of 10 bases. Germline V CDR1 and CDR2: KGHSH, LQKENI. This CDR3 region has 16 residues. This CDR3 is CASSPLSGTSGNTIYF. CDR3 in DNA: TGTGCCAGCTCACCACTTAGCGGCACCTCTGGAAACACCATATATTTT.

This clonotype has just a few counts. The rearrangement links TRBV30 to TRBJ2-2; D not resolved. Trimming cost V 2 bases and J 3 bases, with 13 bases left between them. Germline lookup yields CDR1 GTSNPN and CDR2 SVGIG (reference sequence). This CDR3 has 15 residues. The CDR3 here is CAWSLLTEDTGELFF. The CDR3 bases are TGTGCCTGGAGTCTTCTAACAGAGGACACCGGGGAGCTGTTTTTT.

The chain has TRBV24-1 and TRBJ1-1; TRBD1 is a possible D gene (5 bases). Germline V gene lookup returns CDR1 KGHDR and CDR2 SFDVKD. The CDR3 sequence is 14 residues long. V shed 4 bases and J shed 1 base, with 9 bases lying between them. The CDR3 is CATSDSQGNTEAFF. The CDR3 region has the DNA TGTGCCACCAGTGACTCTCAGGGGAACACTGAAGCTTTCTTT.

Ten or more counts support this clonotype. As DNA, the CDR3 is TGTGCCAGCAGCTTAGCGCCGACCAGGGACCCCCAGTACTTC. This translates into CASSLAPTRDPQYF. This chain links TRBV11-2 with TRBJ2-5, with D perhaps given as TRBD1 or TRBD2 (5 bases each). The CDR3 is 14 amino acids. V lost 1 base and J 9 bases, leaving 15 bases between the germline ends. Germline V gene sequence: CDR1 SGHAT, CDR2 FQNNGV.

This clonotype has at least ten counts. The chain uses TRBV27 and TRBJ1-2; TRBD1 might be the D (5 bases). The CDR3 consists of 13 residues. Trimming cost V 5 bases and J 5 bases, with 12 bases left between them. The germline CDR1 and CDR2 sequences are MNHEY and SMNVEV (reference sequence). The CDR3 here is CASSPRQIYGYTF. CDR3 nucleotide sequence: TGTGCCAGCAGTCCCAGACAGATTTATGGCTACACCTTC.

This chain links TRBV20-1 with TRBJ1-1; the match to TRBD1 covers 7 bases. V gave up 5 bases and J gave up 2 bases; unmatched junction bases: 2. The CDR3 is 12 residues long. The V gene's germline CDR1 is DFQATT and CDR2 SNEGSKA (reference sequence). CDR3 in DNA: TGCAGTGCTTGGACAGGTAACACTGAAGCTTTCTTT. Its translation: CSAWTGNTEAFF.

This clonotype was seen many times. This chain links TRBV13 with TRBJ1-2, with D possibly matching TRBD1 (6 bases). Between the trimmed V and J ends, which lost 4 bases and 8 bases, there was a span of 17 bases. Germline CDR1 and CDR2: PRHDT and FYEKMQ (reference sequence). The length of the CDR3 is 14 residues. The CDR3 loop is CASSSNQGSEGYTF. Here the CDR3 DNA reads TGTGCCAGCAGCTCGAATCAGGGGTCGGAGGGCTACACCTTC.

The table lists this clonotype with many counts. The chain carries TRBV6-1 and TRBJ1-1, with 7 bases identical to TRBD1. Per the germline V gene, CDR1 is MNHNS and CDR2 is SASEGT. CDR3 length: 16 residues. After removal of 0 bases from V and 0 bases from J, the junction contained 4 bases not matched to a gene. CDR3 nucleotide sequence: TGTGCCAGCAGTGAAGCCGGGACAGTGGTGAACACTGAAGCTTTCTTT. Translated, it gives CASSEAGTVVNTEAFF.

This clonotype was seen at least ten times. The chain carries TRBV7-9 and TRBJ2-1; no firm D call. V shed 5 bases and J shed 8 bases, with 7 bases lying between them. Per germline, CDR1 SEHNR and CDR2 FQNEAQ (reference sequence). This CDR3 is 11 amino acids long. CDR3 amino acids: CASSPGYEQFF. The CDR3 DNA reads as TGTGCCAGCAGCCCCGGCTATGAGCAGTTCTTC.

This chain joins TRBV24-1 and TRBJ2-5; 8 bases match TRBD1. After removal of 10 bases from V and 2 bases from J, the junction contained 2 bases not matched to a gene. CDR3 length equals 12 residues. CDR1 is KGHDR and CDR2 is SFDVKD in the germline V gene. The CDR3 DNA is TGTGCCACGACAGGGGCGCAAGAGACCCAGTACTTC. Its translation is CATTGAQETQYF.

In this sample, this clonotype turned up many times. This chain joins TRBV5-4 and TRBJ1-2; TRBD1 agrees at 11 bases. V gave up 0 bases and J gave up 2 bases; unmatched junction bases: 3. CDR3 length: 16 amino acids. Germline CDR1 and CDR2: SGHNT and YYREEE (reference sequence). This CDR3 is CASSLAGQGENYGYTF. The DNA for the CDR3 is TGTGCCAGCAGCTTGGCGGGACAGGGGGAGAACTATGGCTACACCTTC.

This clonotype was recorded at least ten times. This CDR3 reads CASSLGDSPNQPQHF. CDR3 DNA: TGTGCCAGCAGTTTAGGGGACAGCCCTAATCAGCCCCAGCATTTT. The genes are TRBV12-3 or TRBV12-4 and TRBJ1-5; 7 nucleotides agree with TRBD1. The junction had 4 bases not matched to a gene; V was cut back by 1 base and J by 4 bases. This CDR3 is 15 amino acids long.

The J gene is TRBJ2-2, the V gene TRBV18, with D maybe TRBD1 (6 bases). Germline-derived CDR1 and CDR2 are KGHSH and LQKENI. Trimming stripped 0 bases from V and 6 bases from J, with 11 bases between. This CDR3 region has 15 residues. Here the CDR3 reads CASSPPRGIAGELFF. CDR3 bases: TGTGCCAGCTCACCACCGAGGGGGATTGCCGGGGAGCTGTTTTTT.

This clonotype was seen at least ten times. The V call is TRBV7-6, the J call TRBJ2-6; the D is unclear. Trimming cost V 5 bases and J 0 bases, with 2 bases left between them. The CDR3 contains 13 residues. Germline values: CDR1 SGHVS, CDR2 FNYEAQ. CDR3: CASSVSGANVLTF. As DNA, the CDR3 is TGTGCCAGCAGCGTCTCTGGGGCCAACGTCCTGACTTTC.

This clonotype appeared a single time. This chain connects TRBV11-2 to TRBJ1-1; 11 bases map to TRBD1. V lost 5 bases and J lost 9; bases outside the gene matches: 8. The CDR3 runs to 14 residues. Looked up from germline, CDR1 is SGHAT and CDR2 is FQNNGV. CDR3 nucleotides: TGTGCCAGCAGCGGAACCGGGACAGGGGGGAAAGCTTTCTTT. Its protein product is CASSGTGTGGKAFF. Looking up the rest from reference TRBV11-2 and TRBJ1-1 gives the full variable domain: EAGVAQSPRYKIIEKRQSVAFWCNPISGHATLYWYQQILGQGPKLLIQFQNNGVVDDSQLPKDRFSAERLKGVDSTLKIQPAKLEDSAVYLCASSGTGTGGKAFFGQGTRLTVV.

Comments on this clonotype: At one end, the junction sequence differs from germline, possibly due to a read error. The genes are TRBV7-8 and TRBJ1-1; possibly TRBD1 for D (5 bases). From germline, CDR1 is SGHVS and CDR2 FQNEAQ. The CDR3 consists of 13 residues. The DNA of the CDR3 is TGTGCCAGCAGCTGCTTTTGGGGGACTGAAGCTTACTTT. This encodes CASSCFWGTEAYF.

The J gene is TRBJ1-1, the V gene TRBV11-2, with D hard to call. Deletions cut 1 base from V and 6 bases from J, with 6 bases between. Germline CDR1 SGHAT, CDR2 FQNNGV. The CDR3 extends over 12 amino acids. The CDR3 spells CASSLVSAEAFF. The CDR3 DNA sequence: TGTGCCAGCAGCTTAGTGAGCGCTGAAGCTTTCTTT.

This clonotype was detected ten times or more. This chain uses TRBV20-1 with TRBJ1-5; D gene uncertain. V was cut by 1 base and J by 6 bases, with 10 bases left in between. The CDR3 extends over 13 amino acids. Germline V gene sequence: CDR1 DFQATT, CDR2 SNEGSKA (reference sequence). The CDR3 loop reads CSARAVGAQPQHF. The CDR3 DNA is TGCAGTGCTAGAGCGGTTGGAGCTCAGCCCCAGCATTTT.

The CDR3 nucleotides are TGTGCCAGCAGACCTAGCGGGCCAATCTACGAGCAGTACTTC. It codes for CASRPSGPIYEQYF. The chain employs TRBV12-3 or TRBV12-4 and TRBJ2-7, with TRBD2 identical over 8 bases. The V and J ends lost 6 bases and 3 bases, in that order; junction bases with no gene match: 7. The CDR3 totals 14 residues.